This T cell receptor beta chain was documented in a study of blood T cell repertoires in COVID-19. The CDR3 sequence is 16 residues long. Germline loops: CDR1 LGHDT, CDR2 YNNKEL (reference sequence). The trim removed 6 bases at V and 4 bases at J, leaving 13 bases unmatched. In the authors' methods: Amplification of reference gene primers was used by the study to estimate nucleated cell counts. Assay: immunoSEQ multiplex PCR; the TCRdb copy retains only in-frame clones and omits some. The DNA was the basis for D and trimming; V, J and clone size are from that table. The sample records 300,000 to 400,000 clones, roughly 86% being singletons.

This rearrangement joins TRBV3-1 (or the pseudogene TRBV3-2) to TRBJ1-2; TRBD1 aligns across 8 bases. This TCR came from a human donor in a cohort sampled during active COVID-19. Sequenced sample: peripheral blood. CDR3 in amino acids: CASSPGTGFFGYGYTF. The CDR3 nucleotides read TGTGCCAGCAGTCCCGGGACAGGATTTTTTGGCTATGGCTACACCTTC.